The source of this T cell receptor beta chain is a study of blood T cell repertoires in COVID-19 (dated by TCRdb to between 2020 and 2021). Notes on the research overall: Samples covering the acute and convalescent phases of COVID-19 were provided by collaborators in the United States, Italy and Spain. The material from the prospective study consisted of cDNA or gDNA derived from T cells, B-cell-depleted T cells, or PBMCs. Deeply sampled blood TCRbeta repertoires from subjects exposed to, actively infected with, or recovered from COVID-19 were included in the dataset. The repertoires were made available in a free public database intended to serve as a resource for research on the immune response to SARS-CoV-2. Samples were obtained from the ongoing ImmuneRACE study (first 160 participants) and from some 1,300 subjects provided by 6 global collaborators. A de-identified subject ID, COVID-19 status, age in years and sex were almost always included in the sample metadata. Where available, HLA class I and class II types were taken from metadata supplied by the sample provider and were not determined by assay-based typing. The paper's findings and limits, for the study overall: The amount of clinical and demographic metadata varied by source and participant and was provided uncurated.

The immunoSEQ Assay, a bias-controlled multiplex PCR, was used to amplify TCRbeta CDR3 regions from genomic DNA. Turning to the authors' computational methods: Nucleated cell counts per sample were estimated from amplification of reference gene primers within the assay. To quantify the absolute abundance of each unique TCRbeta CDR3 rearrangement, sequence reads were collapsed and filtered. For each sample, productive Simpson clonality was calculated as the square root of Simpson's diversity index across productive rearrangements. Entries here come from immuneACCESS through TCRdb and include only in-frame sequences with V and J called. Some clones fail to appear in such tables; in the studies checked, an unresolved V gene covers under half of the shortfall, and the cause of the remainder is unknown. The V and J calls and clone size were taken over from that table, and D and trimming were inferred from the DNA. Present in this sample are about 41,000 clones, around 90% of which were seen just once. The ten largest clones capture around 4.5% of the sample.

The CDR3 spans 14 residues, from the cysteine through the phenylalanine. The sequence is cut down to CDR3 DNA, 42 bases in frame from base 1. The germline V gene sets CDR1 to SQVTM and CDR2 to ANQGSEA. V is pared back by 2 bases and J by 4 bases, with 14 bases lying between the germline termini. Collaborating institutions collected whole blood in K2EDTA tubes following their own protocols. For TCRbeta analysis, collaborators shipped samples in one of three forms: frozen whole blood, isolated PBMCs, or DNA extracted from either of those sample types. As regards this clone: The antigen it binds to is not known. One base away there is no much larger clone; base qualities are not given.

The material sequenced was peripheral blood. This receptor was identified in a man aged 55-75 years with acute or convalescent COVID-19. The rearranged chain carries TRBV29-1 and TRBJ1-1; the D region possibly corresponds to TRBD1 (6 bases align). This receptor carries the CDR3 CSVEPTGLVTEAFF. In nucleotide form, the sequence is TGCAGCGTTGAACCCACAGGGTTGGTCACTGAAGCTTTCTTT.